This T cell receptor beta chain was captured in a study of shared clonotypes between healthy human individuals. The table came from immunoSEQ multiplex PCR; TCRdb's copy has only in-frame clones and leaves some out. The sample shows 450,000 to 500,000 clones, around 80% of them seen only once. Germline assignment: CDR1 SGHAT and CDR2 FQNNGV. The V end was cut by 7 bases, the J end by 2 bases, with 14 bases between. CDR3 length: 14 amino acids. The sequence came from a woman in her thirties or forties in good health. Some clones in this sample may be carry-over from other donors' samples. What was sequenced was PBMCs. The chain links TRBV11-2 to TRBJ2-5; tentatively, D is TRBD2 (6 bases). The CDR3 DNA reads as TGTGCCAGCACCCCTGAGCGGGCACAAGAGACCCAGTACTTC. Protein product: CASTPERAQETQYF.